A single sample is the source of the 8 T cell receptor beta chains below, sequenced in a study of T-cell reconstitution after alpha-beta-depleted transplantation in children. As it was prepared, the TCRbeta library received unique molecular identifiers. TCRdb called the PCR reads again in MiXCR, with one record for every CDR3 protein. In the table there are about 500,000 distinct CDR3 sequences, roughly 10% of which are singletons. Specimen: PBMCs, mostly from graft donor cells, collected 180 days after TCRalphabeta/CD19-depleted stem cell transplant. The receptors were sampled from a female patient younger than 10 who had a stem cell transplant for aplastic anemia, so the T cells may come from the graft donor.

The rearrangement uses TRBV10-3 and TRBJ2-1; 11 bases line up with TRBD2. The V gene's germline CDR1 is ENHRY and CDR2 SYGVKD. The V segment lost 4 bases and the J segment 5 bases; nucleotides outside the gene matches: 1. The CDR3 is made up of 14 amino acids. CDR3 sequence reads: CAISGLAGNNEQFF. CDR3 bases: TGTGCCATCAGTGGACTAGCGGGAAACAATGAGCAGTTCTTC.

This clonotype was seen a few times. The rearrangement uses TRBV7-6 and TRBJ2-1; possibly TRBD1 for D (6 bases). V gave up 4 bases and J gave up 2 bases, with 12 bases separating them. CDR1 is SGHVS, CDR2 FNYEAQ, per germline. This CDR3 contains 15 residues. The CDR3 region is CASSSGTQTYNEQFF. CDR3 DNA: TGTGCCAGCAGCTCCGGGACACAGACCTACAATGAGCAGTTCTTC.

The V call is TRBV20-1, the J call TRBJ2-7, with D possibly matching TRBD1 (5 bases). This CDR3 comprises 12 residues. Germline CDR1 reads DFQATT; CDR2 reads SNEGSKA (reference sequence). The germline V and J ends were trimmed by 1 base and 2 bases, with 6 bases remaining between them. The CDR3 protein is CSARGTTYEQYF. The CDR3 DNA reads TGCAGTGCTAGAGGGACAACCTACGAGCAGTACTTC.

For this clonotype: One end of the junction does not line up with germline, which may come from a read error. This chain joins TRBV20-1 and TRBJ2-5, with a weak D call TRBD1 (7 bases). The CDR3 covers 14 residues. CDR1 and CDR2 (germline): DFQATT, SNEGSKA (reference sequence). The CDR3 coding sequence is TGCAGTGCTAGGCACAGGGGCGTTCGGGAGACCCGGTACTTC. Translated, it gives CSARHRGVRETRYF.

V is TRBV6-5 and J is TRBJ2-7; no definite D call. In germline, CDR1 is MNHEY, CDR2 SVGAGI. The CDR3 totals 15 residues. Trimming cost V 1 base and J 13 bases, with 23 bases left between them. The CDR3 nucleotides read TGTGCCAGCAGTTACTTCCACTCGTCAATTCGGCAGTATTACTTC. It encodes CASSYFHSSIRQYYF.

This clonotype was seen more than once but under ten times. The rearrangement joins TRBV12-3 or TRBV12-4 to TRBJ2-3, with D possibly being TRBD1 (6 bases). The CDR3 loop spans 17 amino acids. V gave up 2 bases and J gave up 4 bases, with 19 bases separating them. Here the CDR3 reads CASSLLFGGPIPDTQYF. The CDR3 nucleotides read TGTGCCAGCAGTTTATTATTTGGGGGCCCTATCCCAGATACGCAGTATTTT.

This clonotype was found a few times. This chain links TRBV12-3 or TRBV12-4 with TRBJ1-1; D might be TRBD1 (5 bases). V lost 5 bases and J 0 bases, leaving 10 bases between the germline ends. This CDR3 has 14 amino acids. The DNA for the CDR3 is TGTGCCAGCAGTCCGGGGACTATGAACACTGAAGCTTTCTTT. This codes for CASSPGTMNTEAFF.

This clonotype was seen only a few times. J is TRBJ2-3 and V is TRBV3-1, with D hard to call. The V end was cut by 4 bases, the J end by 1 base, with 18 bases between. The CDR3 sequence is 17 residues long. Germline CDR1 is LGHDT and CDR2 is YNNKEL (reference sequence). The CDR3 nucleotides are TGTGCCAGCAGCCCCTCGACCAAGACCTCAGGCACAGATACGCAGTATTTT. This translates into CASSPSTKTSGTDTQYF.